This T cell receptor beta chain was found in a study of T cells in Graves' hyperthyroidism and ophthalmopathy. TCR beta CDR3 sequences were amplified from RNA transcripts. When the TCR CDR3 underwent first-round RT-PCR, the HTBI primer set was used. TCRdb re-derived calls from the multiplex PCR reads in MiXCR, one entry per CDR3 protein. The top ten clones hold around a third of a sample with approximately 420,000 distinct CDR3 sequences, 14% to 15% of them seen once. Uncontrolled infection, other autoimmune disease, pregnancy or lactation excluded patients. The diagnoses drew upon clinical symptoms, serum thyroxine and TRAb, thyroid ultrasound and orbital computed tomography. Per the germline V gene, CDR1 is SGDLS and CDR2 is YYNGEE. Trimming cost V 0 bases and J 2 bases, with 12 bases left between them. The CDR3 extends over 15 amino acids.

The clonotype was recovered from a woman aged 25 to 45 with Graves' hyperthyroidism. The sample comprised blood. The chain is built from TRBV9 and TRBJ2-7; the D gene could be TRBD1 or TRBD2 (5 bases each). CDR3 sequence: CASSVAGSGPYEQYF. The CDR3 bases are TGTGCCAGCAGCGTAGCAGGGAGTGGCCCCTACGAGCAGTACTTC.